This TCR beta chain stems from a study of T cell changes during pregnancy in multiple sclerosis. Sequenced by immunoSEQ multiplex PCR; TCRdb stores in-frame clones only, minus some. Of more than 40,000 clones listed, 94% were seen once; the top ten hold about 0.6%. CDR3 length equals 15 residues. Per germline, CDR1 SGHTA and CDR2 FQGTGA. Trimming left V 5 bases short and J 3 bases short, with 15 bases between. The V and J genes are TRBV7-3 and TRBJ2-3, with a possible D match to TRBD2 (5 bases). The sample consisted of CD4+ T cells from peripheral blood mononuclear cells, taken in the second trimester of pregnancy. This TCR derives from a female donor with multiple sclerosis, enrolled in a pregnancy study. CDR3 sequence (DNA): TGTGCCAGCAGCACGACGCGGGCCACAACAGATACGCAGTATTTT. Encoded protein: CASSTTRATTDTQYF.